This T cell receptor (beta chain) derives from a study of blood T cells in healthy people across ages (dated by TCRdb to the mid-2010s). About the full investigation: In model experiments, template switching captured roughly one uniquely barcoded TCR beta cDNA molecule for every two T cells. Age-related changes in TCR beta repertoire diversity were measured in the study by deep sequencing normalized with unique cDNA molecular identifiers. Using the same blood draw, the study looked at two additional independent replicas of 1 million unique cDNA reads for two donors, one aged 18 to 29 and the other aged 80 or older. Donors were grouped into four age groups: young (average approximately 15 years), middle-aged (39), aged (around 66) and long-lived (around 82). To avoid experimental bias, donors of different ages were distributed randomly across sequencing lanes. The full study reports these points: Because profiling used bulk unsorted PBMCs, naive and antigen-experienced compartments could not be compared conclusively. The CMV infection status of donors was not known, potentially confounding age-related changes in expanded clonotypes. Estimates of total diversity based on one million sequenced T cells were regarded as lower bounds and as underestimates. Compared with the aged group, the long-lived group had more naive CD4+ T cells, fewer expanded clones and increased TCR diversity, a pattern suggesting age selection. A strong correlation was found between observed TCR beta diversity and the percentage of naive T cells measured by flow cytometry. As age increased, observed TCR beta diversity per million T cells dropped in a roughly linear way, and a significant reduction was already evident by age 40.

The CDR3, from cysteine to phenylalanine, totals 16 residues. The read is trimmed to its CDR3 DNA, 48 bases read in frame from base 1. Sequences SGHTA (CDR1) and FQGNSA (CDR2) are obtained from the germline V gene. Compared with germline, V lacks 4 bases and J lacks 2 bases; bases without a gene match: 4. Systemically healthy Caucasian individuals from Russia, some 40 in total and aged roughly 6 to 100 years, were included as donors. Approximately 9.7 milliliters of peripheral blood were drawn from each donor into EDTA-treated Vacutainer tubes. Ficoll-Paque density-gradient centrifugation was used to isolate PBMCs, with at least 7 million per sample. Trizol reagent was used to extract total RNA from PBMCs, with at least 5 micrograms per sample. The percentages of naive CD45RAhigh/CD27high T cells were determined by flow cytometry on a PBMC aliquot from every donor. Many counts were recorded for this clonotype. Its cognate antigen has yet to be identified. No base-level quality is on record; no much larger clone is a single base apart.

The protocol used for the library was 5' RACE. Sequencing was carried out with an Illumina HiSeq 2500. A second roughly 6 to 12 cycle PCR used a sample-barcoded 5' primer and a J-beta primer mix. A unique molecular identifier was introduced onto each TCR beta cDNA molecule by a template-switch 5' adaptor carrying 12 random nucleotides. At least 2.5 million CDR3-containing paired-end reads were obtained from each sample. The Mint cDNA synthesis kit, primed by a TRBC-specific oligonucleotide, was used to synthesize first-strand cDNA from all RNA. After uracil-DNA glycosylase treatment, a first 18-cycle PCR used universal primers M1SS and BC2_uni_R on all cDNA. Turning to the authors' computational methods: Each sample was normalized by randomly selecting 1 million high-quality reads, each carrying a distinct molecular identifier. Reads with shared molecular identifiers were discarded instead of being binned into consensus sequences. MiTCR, set to a Q25 quality threshold and the strictest error-elimination algorithm, was used for CDR3 identification, clonotype clustering and error correction. A nonparametric unseen species model with Euler transformation was used to estimate lower-bound total TCR beta diversity. TCRdb applied fastp at Q25 and MiXCR to the public reads, then kept only in-frame beta chains. Merged by CDR3 protein, the rows form single entries marked with the most common genes and DNA. Clone size and V and J calls follow TCRdb, not the original study. The sample records hundreds of thousands of distinct CDR3 sequences, approximately 31% of which are singletons. The ten top clones hold approximately 15% of the sample.

This sequence originates from a woman older than 75 in good health. Donor details come from another sample of the same person, matched by shared clones. The chain is assembled from TRBV7-2 and TRBJ2-1, with 11 junctional bases fitting TRBD1. What was sequenced was blood. In nucleotide form, the sequence is TGTGCCAGCAGCTCGCGGACAGGGGGCGCCTACAATGAGCAGTTCTTC. Its protein product is CASSSRTGGAYNEQFF.